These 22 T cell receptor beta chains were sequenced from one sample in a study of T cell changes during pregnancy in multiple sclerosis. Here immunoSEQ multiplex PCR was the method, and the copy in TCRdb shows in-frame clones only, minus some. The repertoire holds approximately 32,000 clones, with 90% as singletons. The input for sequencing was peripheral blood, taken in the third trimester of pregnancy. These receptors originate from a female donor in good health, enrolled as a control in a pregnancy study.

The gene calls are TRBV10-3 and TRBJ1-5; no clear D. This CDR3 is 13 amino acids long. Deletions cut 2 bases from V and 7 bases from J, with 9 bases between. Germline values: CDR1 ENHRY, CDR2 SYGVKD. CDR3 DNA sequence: TGTGCCATCAGTGAGAGTGGTGCGCAGCCCCAGCATTTT. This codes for CAISESGAQPQHF.

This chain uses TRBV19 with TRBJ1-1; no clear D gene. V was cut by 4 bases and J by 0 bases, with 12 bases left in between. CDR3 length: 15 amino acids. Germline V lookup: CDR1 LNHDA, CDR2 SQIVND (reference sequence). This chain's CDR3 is CASSTRFALNTEAFF. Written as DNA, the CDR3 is TGTGCCAGTAGTACGCGATTCGCTCTGAACACTGAAGCTTTCTTT.

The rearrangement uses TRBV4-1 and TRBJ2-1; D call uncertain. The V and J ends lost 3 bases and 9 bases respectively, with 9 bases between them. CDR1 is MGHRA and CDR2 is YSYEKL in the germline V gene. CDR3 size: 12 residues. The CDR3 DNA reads TGCGCCAGCAGCCACCCTATCGGTGAGCAGTTCTTC. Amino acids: CASSHPIGEQFF.

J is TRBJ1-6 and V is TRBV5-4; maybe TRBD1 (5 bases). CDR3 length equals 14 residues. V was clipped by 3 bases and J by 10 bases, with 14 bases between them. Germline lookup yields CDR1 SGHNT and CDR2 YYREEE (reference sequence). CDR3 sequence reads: CASSSKGRDSPLHF. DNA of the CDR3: TGTGCCAGCAGCTCTAAGGGGCGCGACTCACCCCTCCACTTT.

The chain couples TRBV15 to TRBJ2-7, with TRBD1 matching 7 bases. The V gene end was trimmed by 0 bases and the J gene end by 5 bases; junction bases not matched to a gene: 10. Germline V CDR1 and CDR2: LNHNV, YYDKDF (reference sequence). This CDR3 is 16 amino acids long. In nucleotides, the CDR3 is TGTGCCACCAGCAGAGAGGGAATGAGGGGGCAAGACGAGCAGTACTTC. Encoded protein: CATSREGMRGQDEQYF. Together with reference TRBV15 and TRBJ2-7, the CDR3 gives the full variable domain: DAMVIQNPRYQVTQFGKPVTLSCSQTLNHNVMYWYQQKSSQAPKLLFHYYDKDFNNEADTPDNFQSRRPNTSFCFLDIRSPGLGDTAMYLCATSREGMRGQDEQYFGPGTRLTVT.

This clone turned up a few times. The CDR3 reads CASSAGQGTEAFF. The CDR3 DNA reads as TGTGCCAGTAGTGCCGGACAGGGAACTGAAGCTTTCTTT. The genes are TRBV19 and TRBJ1-1; 8 nucleotides agree with TRBD1. The CDR3 consists of 13 residues. V was clipped by 5 bases and J by 5 bases; unmatched bases: 4. Per germline, CDR1 LNHDA and CDR2 SQIVND (reference sequence). The entire variable domain, with the rest obtained from reference TRBV19 and TRBJ1-1, is as follows: DGGITQSPKYLFRKEGQNVTLSCEQNLNHDAMYWYRQDPGQGLRLIYYSQIVNDFQKGDIAEGYSVSREKKESFPLTVTSAQKNPTAFYLCASSAGQGTEAFFGQGTRLTVV.

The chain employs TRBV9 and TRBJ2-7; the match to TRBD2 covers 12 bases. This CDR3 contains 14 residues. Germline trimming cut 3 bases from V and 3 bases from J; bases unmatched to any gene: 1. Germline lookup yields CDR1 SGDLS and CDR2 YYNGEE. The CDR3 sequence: CASSGGLAGYEQYF. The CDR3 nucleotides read TGTGCCAGCAGCGGGGGACTAGCGGGCTACGAGCAGTACTTC.

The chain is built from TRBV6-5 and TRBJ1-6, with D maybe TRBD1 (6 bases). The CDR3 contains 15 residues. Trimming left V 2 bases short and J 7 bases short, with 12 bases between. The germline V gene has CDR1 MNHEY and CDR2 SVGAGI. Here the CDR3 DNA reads TGTGCCAGCAGTTACCCCAGGGGCCCAAATTCACCCCTCCACTTT. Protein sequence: CASSYPRGPNSPLHF.

CDR3 bases: TGTGCCAGCAGCTTACGGGGGGCGGGGCAGCCCCAGCATTTT. This encodes CASSLRGAGQPQHF. The chain joins TRBV7-2 to TRBJ1-5; TRBD1 is a possible D gene (6 bases). Germline CDR1 and CDR2: SGHTA and FQGNSA. V shed 2 bases and J shed 7 bases, with 12 bases lying between them. CDR3 length equals 14 residues.

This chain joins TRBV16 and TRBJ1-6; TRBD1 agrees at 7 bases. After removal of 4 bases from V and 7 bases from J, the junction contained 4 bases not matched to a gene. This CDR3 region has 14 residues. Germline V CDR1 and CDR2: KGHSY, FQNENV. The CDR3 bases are TGTGCCAGCAGCCTGACAGGGAACAATTCACCCCTCCACTTT. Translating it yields CASSLTGNNSPLHF.

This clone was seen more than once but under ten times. CDR3 nucleotides: TGTGCCAGCAGCCAAATACTAGCAACCGGGGAGCTGTTTTTT. Translated: CASSQILATGELFF. The chain carries TRBV14 and TRBJ2-2, with TRBD2 as a possible D gene (6 bases). The CDR3 runs 14 residues. The V gene's germline CDR1 is SGHDN and CDR2 FVKESK. V was clipped by 2 bases and J by 5 bases, with 9 bases between them.

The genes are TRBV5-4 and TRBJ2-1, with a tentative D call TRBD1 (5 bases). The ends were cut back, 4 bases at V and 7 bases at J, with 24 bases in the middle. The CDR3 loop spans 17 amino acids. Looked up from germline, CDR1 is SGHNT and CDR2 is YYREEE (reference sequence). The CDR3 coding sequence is TGTGCCAGCAGCCTGCCCTTAGAACTCAGGGTGGGGAATGAGCAGTTCTTC. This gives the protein CASSLPLELRVGNEQFF. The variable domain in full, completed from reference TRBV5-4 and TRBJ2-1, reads ETGVTQSPTHLIKTRGQQVTLRCSSQSGHNTVSWYQQALGQGPQFIFQYYREEENGRGNFPPRFSGLQFPNYSSELNVNALELDDSALYLCASSLPLELRVGNEQFFGPGTRLTVL.

CDR3 region: CASSLSGADYNEQFF. CDR3 bases: TGTGCCAGCAGCCTTAGCGGGGCAGACTACAATGAGCAGTTCTTC. The chain carries TRBV11-2 and TRBJ2-1; TRBD2 matches 8 bases. The V and J ends lost 5 bases and 3 bases, in that order; junction bases with no gene match: 6. Germline V gene lookup returns CDR1 SGHAT and CDR2 FQNNGV. The CDR3 sequence is 15 residues long.

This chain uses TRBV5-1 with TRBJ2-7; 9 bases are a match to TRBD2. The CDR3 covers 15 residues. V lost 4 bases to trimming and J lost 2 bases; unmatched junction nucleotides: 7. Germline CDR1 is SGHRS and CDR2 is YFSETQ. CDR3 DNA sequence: TGCGCCAGCAGCCTCGCCGGGACTAGCCCCTACGAGCAGTACTTC. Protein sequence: CASSLAGTSPYEQYF.

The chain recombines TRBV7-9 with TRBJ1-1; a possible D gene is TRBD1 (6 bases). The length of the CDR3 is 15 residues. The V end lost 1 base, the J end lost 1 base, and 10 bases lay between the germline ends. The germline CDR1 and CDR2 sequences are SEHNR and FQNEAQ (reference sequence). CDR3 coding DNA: TGTGCCAGCAGCTTAGGAGGACAGCCGAACACTGAAGCTTTCTTT. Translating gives CASSLGGQPNTEAFF.

The CDR3: CASSQGTGNTGELFF. In DNA form, the CDR3 reads TGTGCCAGCAGCCAAGGGACAGGGAACACCGGGGAGCTGTTTTTT. The chain is built from TRBV7-3 and TRBJ2-2, with TRBD1 matching over 8 bases. The CDR3 length is 15 residues. Germline trimming cut 5 bases from V and 1 base from J; bases unmatched to any gene: 3. The V gene's germline CDR1 is SGHTA and CDR2 FQGTGA.

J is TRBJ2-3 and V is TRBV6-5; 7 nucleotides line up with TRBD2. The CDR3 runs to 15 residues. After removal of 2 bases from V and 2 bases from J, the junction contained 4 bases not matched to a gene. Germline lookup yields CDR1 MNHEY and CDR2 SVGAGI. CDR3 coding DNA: TGTGCCAGCAGTTACCGGCTAGCGGACACAGATACGCAGTATTTT. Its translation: CASSYRLADTDTQYF.

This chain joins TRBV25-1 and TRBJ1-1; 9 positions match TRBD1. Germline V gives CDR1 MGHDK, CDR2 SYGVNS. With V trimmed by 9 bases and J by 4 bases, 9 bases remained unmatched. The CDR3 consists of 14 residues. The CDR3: CASTPGQGLTEAFF. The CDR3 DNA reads TGTGCCAGTACCCCGGGACAGGGACTCACTGAAGCTTTCTTT.

This CDR3 is CASSLAVRGGSEDTQYF. In nucleotides, the CDR3 is TGTGCCAGCAGCTTGGCCGTCCGGGGGGGCTCAGAAGATACGCAGTATTTT. The J gene is TRBJ2-3, the V gene TRBV5-4; the match to TRBD2 covers 8 bases. Germline CDR1 SGHNT, CDR2 YYREEE (reference sequence). V lost 0 bases, J lost 5 bases, and 11 bases stayed unmatched. The CDR3 runs 17 residues.

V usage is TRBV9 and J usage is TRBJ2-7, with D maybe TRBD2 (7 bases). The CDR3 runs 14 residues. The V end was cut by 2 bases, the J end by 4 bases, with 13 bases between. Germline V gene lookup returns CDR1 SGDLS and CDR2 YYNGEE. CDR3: CASSVGGPLYEQYF. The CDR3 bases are TGTGCCAGCAGCGTGGGGGGGCCCCTTTACGAGCAGTACTTC.

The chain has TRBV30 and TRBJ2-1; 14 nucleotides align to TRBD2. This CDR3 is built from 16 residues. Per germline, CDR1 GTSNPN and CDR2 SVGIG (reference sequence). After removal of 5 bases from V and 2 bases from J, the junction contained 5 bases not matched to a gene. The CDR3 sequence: CAWDRTSGRPYNEQFF. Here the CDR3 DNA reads TGTGCCTGGGATAGGACTAGCGGGAGGCCCTACAATGAGCAGTTCTTC.

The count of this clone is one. The CDR3 loop is CASSWDRANTGELFF. In DNA form, the CDR3 reads TGCGCCAGCAGCTGGGACAGGGCGAACACCGGGGAGCTGTTTTTT. V gene TRBV5-1 combines with J gene TRBJ2-2, with 9 bases lining up with TRBD1. The CDR3 consists of 15 residues. Germline lookup yields CDR1 SGHRS and CDR2 YFSETQ. J gave up 0 bases and V 3 bases, and 0 bases lay outside the gene matches.